These T cell receptor beta chains were read from a single sample in a study of identical twins. A single record per CDR3 protein comes from TCRdb applying MiXCR to the 5' RACE reads. The sample lists about 240,000 distinct CDR3 sequences; over 9.5% were seen once. Material for sequencing was memory T cells sorted from blood. These receptors all stem from a man in his fifties in good health. CDR3s include the opening cysteine and the closing phenylalanine or tryptophan.

TRBV7-8	TRBJ1-5	CASSAGTGSNQPQHF
TRBV20-1	TRBJ1-5	CSVQGAGNQPQHF
TRBV4-2	TRBJ2-1	CASSQEGRENNEQFF
TRBV7-3	TRBJ2-1	CASSLPTSGRIKEQFF
TRBV12-3/TRBV12-4	TRBJ1-2	CASSPTEVGYTF
TRBV20-1	TRBJ2-5	CSPMTDSQETQYF
TRBV20-1	TRBJ2-5	CSARGEQMPQTQYF
TRBV5-5	TRBJ1-2	CASRREGERGYTF
TRBV12-3/TRBV12-4	TRBJ1-5	CASSEGGNQPQHF
TRBV5-1	TRBJ2-5	CASSLGSVQETQYF
TRBV12-3/TRBV12-4	TRBJ1-4	CASSGTTGGAAKLFF
TRBV10-3	TRBJ1-3	CAISDNSGGNTIYF
TRBV4-3	TRBJ1-6	CASSQEFAGKSYNSPLHF
TRBV29-1	TRBJ2-7	CSVLRLDRVGWEQYF
TRBV29-1	TRBJ2-3	CSVGGRDTQYF
TRBV3-1	TRBJ2-6	CASSQDRPGSSQPAGANVLTF
TRBV3-1	TRBJ2-5	CASSQPRLAGLQETQYF
TRBV19	TRBJ1-1	CATLSLGMNTEAFF
TRBV5-1	TRBJ1-4	CASSLETSDGPNEKLFF
TRBV6-6	TRBJ2-5	CASRRDGQETQYF
TRBV20-1	TRBJ2-3	CSAKRGPSTDTQYF
TRBV12-3/TRBV12-4	TRBJ2-2	CASSSQGASAGELFF
TRBV28	TRBJ1-2	CASVDRGLGYTF
TRBV15	TRBJ2-3	CATGLAGGSDTQYF
TRBV28	TRBJ1-1	CASSLTGGRPEAFF
TRBV12-3/TRBV12-4	TRBJ1-3	CASSQTAPGNTIYF
TRBV7-9	TRBJ2-1	CASRSRVGQSSYNEQFF
TRBV29-1	TRBJ1-1	CSVEELTTTEAFF
TRBV4-1	TRBJ2-3	CASSTDGYRTDTQYF
TRBV7-2	TRBJ2-6	CASSLFTSASGANVLTF
TRBV3-1	TRBJ2-1	CASSQKIRNEQFF
TRBV4-3	TRBJ2-2	CASSQSSANTGELFF
TRBV7-9	TRBJ1-4	CASSPETGWANEKLFF
TRBV4-3	TRBJ2-2	CASSQEVTNTGELFF
TRBV27	TRBJ2-1	CASSLQQGISNEQFF
TRBV6-1	TRBJ2-1	CASRPLGLAGDLEQFF
TRBV7-9	TRBJ2-3	CASSLDGTITDTQYF
TRBV4-1	TRBJ1-5	CASSQIEVWDSNQPQHF
TRBV7-9	TRBJ1-5	CALRGGKNQPQHF
TRBV7-2	TRBJ2-7	CASSLAHSSPSYEQYF
TRBV29-1	TRBJ2-2	CSVKTGTGNTGELFF
TRBV2	TRBJ1-5	CASSRDRVGQPQHF
TRBV19	TRBJ2-6	CASSDAGGTGANVLTF
TRBV27	TRBJ2-3	CASSLIEHMGPDTQYF
TRBV3-1	TRBJ1-3	CASSQNSAPGLGNTIYF
TRBV20-1	TRBJ1-2	CSARSFGGGSYGYTF
TRBV10-2	TRBJ1-6	CASSEAGGSSPLHF
TRBV10-3	TRBJ2-7	CATGRTGVTSEQYF
TRBV30	TRBJ2-2	CAWRSAGNTFTGELFF
TRBV5-6	TRBJ2-1	CASSWGPTGGRDEQFF